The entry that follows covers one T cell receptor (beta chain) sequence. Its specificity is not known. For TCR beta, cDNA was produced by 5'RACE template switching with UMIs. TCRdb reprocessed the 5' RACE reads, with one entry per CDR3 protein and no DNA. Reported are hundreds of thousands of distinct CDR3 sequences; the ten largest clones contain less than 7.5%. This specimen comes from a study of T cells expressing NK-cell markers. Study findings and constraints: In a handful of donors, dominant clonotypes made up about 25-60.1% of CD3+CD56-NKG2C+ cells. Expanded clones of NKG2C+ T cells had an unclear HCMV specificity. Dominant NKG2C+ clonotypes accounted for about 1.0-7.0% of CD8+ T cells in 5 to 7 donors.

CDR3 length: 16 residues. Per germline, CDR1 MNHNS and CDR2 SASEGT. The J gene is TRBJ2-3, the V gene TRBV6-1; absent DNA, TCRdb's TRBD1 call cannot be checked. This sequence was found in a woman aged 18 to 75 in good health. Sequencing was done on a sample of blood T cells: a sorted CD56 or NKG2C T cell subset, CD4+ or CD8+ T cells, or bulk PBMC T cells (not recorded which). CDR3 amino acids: CASSARGTGSLDTQYF.